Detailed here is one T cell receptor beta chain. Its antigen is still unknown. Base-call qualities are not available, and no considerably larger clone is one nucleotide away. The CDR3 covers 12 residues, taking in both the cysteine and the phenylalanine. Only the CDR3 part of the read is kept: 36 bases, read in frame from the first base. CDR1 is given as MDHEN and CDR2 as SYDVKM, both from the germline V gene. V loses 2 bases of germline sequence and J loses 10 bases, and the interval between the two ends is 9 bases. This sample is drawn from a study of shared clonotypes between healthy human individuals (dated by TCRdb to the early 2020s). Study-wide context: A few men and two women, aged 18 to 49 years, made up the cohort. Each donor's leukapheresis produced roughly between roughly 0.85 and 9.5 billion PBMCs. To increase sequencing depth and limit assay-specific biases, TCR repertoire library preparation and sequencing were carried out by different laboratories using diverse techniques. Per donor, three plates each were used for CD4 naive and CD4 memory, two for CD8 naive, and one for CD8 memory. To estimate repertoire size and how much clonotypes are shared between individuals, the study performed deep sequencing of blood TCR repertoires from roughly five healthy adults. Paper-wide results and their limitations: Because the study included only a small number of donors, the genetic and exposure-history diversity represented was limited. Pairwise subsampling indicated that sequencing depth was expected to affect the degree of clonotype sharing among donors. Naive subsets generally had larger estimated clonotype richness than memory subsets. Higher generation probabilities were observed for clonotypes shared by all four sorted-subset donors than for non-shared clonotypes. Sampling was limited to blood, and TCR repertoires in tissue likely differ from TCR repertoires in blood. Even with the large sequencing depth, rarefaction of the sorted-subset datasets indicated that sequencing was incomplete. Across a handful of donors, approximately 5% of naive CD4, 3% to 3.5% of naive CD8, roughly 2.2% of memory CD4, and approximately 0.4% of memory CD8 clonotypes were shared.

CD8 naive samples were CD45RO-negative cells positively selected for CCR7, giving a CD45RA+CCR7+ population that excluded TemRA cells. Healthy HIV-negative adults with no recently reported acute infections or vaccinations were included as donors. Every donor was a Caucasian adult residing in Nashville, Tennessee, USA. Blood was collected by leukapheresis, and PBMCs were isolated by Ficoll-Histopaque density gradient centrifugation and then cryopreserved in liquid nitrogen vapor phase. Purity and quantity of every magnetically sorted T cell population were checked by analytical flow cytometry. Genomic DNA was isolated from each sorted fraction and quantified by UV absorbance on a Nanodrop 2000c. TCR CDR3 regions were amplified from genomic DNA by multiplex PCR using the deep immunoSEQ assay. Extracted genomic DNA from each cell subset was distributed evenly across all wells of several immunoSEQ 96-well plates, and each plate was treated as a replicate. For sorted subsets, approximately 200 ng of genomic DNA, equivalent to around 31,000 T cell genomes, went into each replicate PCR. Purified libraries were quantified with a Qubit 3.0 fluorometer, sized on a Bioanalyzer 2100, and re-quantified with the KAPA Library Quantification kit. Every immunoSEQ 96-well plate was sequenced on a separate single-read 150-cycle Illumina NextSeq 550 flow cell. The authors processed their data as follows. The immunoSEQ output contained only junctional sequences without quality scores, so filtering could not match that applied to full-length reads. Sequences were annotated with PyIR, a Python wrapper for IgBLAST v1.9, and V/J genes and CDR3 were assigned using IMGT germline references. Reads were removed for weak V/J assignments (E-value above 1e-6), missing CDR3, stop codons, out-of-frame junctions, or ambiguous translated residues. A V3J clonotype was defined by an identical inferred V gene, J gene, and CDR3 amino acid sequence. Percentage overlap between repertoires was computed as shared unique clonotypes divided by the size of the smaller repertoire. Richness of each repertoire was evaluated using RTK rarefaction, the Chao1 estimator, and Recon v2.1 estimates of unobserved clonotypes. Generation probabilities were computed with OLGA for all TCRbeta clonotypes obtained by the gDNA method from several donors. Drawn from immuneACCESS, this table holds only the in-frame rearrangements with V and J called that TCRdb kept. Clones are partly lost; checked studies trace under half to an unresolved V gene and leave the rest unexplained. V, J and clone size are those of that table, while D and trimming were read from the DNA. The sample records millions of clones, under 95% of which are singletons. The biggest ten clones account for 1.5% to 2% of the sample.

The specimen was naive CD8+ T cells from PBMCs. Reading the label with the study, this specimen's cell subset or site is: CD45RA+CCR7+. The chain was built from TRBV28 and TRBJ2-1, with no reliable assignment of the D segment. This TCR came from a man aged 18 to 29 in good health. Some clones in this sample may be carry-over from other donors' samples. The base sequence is TGTGCCAGCAGTTTAGGTACAAGGGAGCAGTTCTTC. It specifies CASSLGTREQFF.